This T cell receptor delta chain was identified in a study of Vδ1+ human thymocytes. Broader study findings: Highly polyclonal TRG and TRD repertoires with Gaussian CDR3 length distributions appeared in thymus. Unlike peripheral blood Vdelta1+ controls, thymic delta-chain sequences included about 20% Vdelta2 and few Vdelta3.

CDR1 and CDR2 from the germline V gene are TSWWSYY and QGS. The CDR3 covers 20 residues. Concerning this clone: Its target is unknown. An end of the junction does not agree with germline; a read error may underlie this.

The sorted cells were CD3+ Vdelta1+ Vdelta2- thymocytes from alphabeta-depleted thymus. The template was reverse-transcribed extracted RNA. The CDR3 regions were amplified by multiplex PCR from V-gene primers to a constant-region primer. TCRdb made new clone calls on the multiplex PCR reads using CATT. This sample has about 55,000 delta-chain clones, with about a sixth found just once. The TCR was taken from a boy under two years old who had congenital heart surgery. Material: Vdelta1+ gamma-delta thymocytes from the thymus. Noted subset: FACS-sorted CD3+ TCRalphabeta- TCRVdelta1+ TCRVdelta2- thymocytes. This rearrangement joins TRDV1 to TRDJ1, with unresolved D. The CDR3: CALGGPPGWRTGMYTDKLIF. The CDR3 DNA sequence: TGTGCTCTTGGGGGCCCACCCGGCTGGAGGACCGGTATGTACACCGATAAACTCATCTTC.